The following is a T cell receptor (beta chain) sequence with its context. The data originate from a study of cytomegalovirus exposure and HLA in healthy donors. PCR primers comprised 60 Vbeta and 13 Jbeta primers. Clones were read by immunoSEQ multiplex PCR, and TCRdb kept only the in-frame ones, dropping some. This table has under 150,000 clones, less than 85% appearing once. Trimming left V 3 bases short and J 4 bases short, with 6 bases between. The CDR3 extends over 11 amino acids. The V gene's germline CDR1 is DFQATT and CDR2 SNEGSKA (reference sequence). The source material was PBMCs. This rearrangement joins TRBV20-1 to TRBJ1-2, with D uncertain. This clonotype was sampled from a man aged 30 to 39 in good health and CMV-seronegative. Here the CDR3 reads CSASGIYGYTF. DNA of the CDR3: TGCAGTGCTAGCGGGATCTATGGCTACACCTTC.